The 9 T cell receptor beta chains reported below all come from one sample, sequenced in a study of blood T cell repertoires in COVID-19. Profiled with immunoSEQ multiplex PCR; TCRdb holds only in-frame clones, not every one. There are hundreds of thousands of clones in the sample; nearly 90% occur only once, and approximately 0.8% lies in the top ten. The specimen sequenced was peripheral blood. These receptors all come from a woman in her twenties or thirties with acute or convalescent COVID-19.

The chain combines TRBV3-1 (or the pseudogene TRBV3-2) with TRBJ1-1, with a possible D match to TRBD1 (5 bases). Germline V gene sequence: CDR1 LGHDT, CDR2 YNNKEL (reference sequence). The V end lost 1 base, the J end lost 4 bases, and 19 bases lay between the germline ends. The CDR3 is 17 residues long. CDR3 sequence: CASSQAREWGQGTEAFF. In DNA form, the CDR3 reads TGTGCCAGCAGCCAAGCTCGGGAGTGGGGCCAAGGCACTGAAGCTTTCTTT.

The rearrangement joins TRBV9 to TRBJ2-7, with D perhaps TRBD2 (5 bases). This CDR3 has 15 amino acids. Trimming took 2 bases from V and 5 from J, leaving 17 bases between them. Germline CDR1 is SGDLS and CDR2 is YYNGEE. CDR3 protein: CASSVEAAKRDEQYF. The CDR3 DNA sequence: TGTGCCAGCAGCGTCGAAGCGGCAAAAAGGGACGAGCAGTACTTC.

J is TRBJ1-2 and V is TRBV27; possibly TRBD1 for D (5 bases). Per germline, CDR1 MNHEY and CDR2 SMNVEV (reference sequence). This CDR3 has 13 amino acids. The ends were cut back, 8 bases at V and 2 bases at J, with 12 bases in the middle. This CDR3 is CASGDRPNYGYTF. In DNA, the CDR3 is TGTGCCAGCGGAGACAGACCGAACTATGGCTACACCTTC.

The chain couples TRBV5-1 to TRBJ2-5; D might be TRBD2 (5 bases). Germline V gene data show CDR1 as SGHRS and CDR2 as YFSETQ. The CDR3 consists of 11 residues. V lost 3 bases, J lost 10 bases, and 10 bases lay in between. CDR3 region: CASSSDYYQYF. CDR3 nucleotide sequence: TGCGCCAGCAGCTCAGACTATTACCAGTACTTC. Full variable domain (missing parts from reference TRBV5-1 and TRBJ2-5): KAGVTQTPRYLIKTRGQQVTLSCSPISGHRSVSWYQQTPGQGLQFLFEYFSETQRNKGNFPGRFSGRQFSNSRSEMNVSTLELGDSALYLCASSSDYYQYFGPGTRLLVL.

The J gene is TRBJ2-7, the V gene TRBV5-1, with 12 bases that match TRBD1. Germline CDR1 SGHRS, CDR2 YFSETQ. The CDR3 loop spans 15 amino acids. V lost 4 bases and J lost 7; bases outside the gene matches: 9. The CDR3 nucleotides are TGCGCCAGCAGCCGGGGACAGGGGGCGCAATGGGAGCAGTACTTC. Protein product: CASSRGQGAQWEQYF.

This chain joins TRBV10-1 and TRBJ2-1, with TRBD2 matching over 7 bases. Losses at the gene ends were 3 bases for V and 7 bases for J; bases not matched to a gene: 6. Germline V lookup: CDR1 WNHNN, CDR2 SYGVQD (reference sequence). CDR3 length: 14 amino acids. The CDR3 nucleotides read TGCGCCAGCAGTGAATTAGCGGGTCGTAATGAGCAGTTCTTC. Encoded protein: CASSELAGRNEQFF.

In nucleotides, the CDR3 is TGTGCCAGCAGCCCACCGGGACAGGGAAATGAGCAGTTCTTC. This translates into CASSPPGQGNEQFF. The rearrangement joins TRBV11-3 to TRBJ2-1; TRBD1 agrees at 9 bases. The CDR3 has 14 residues. Trimming at V came to 5 bases and at J to 7 bases, leaving 6 bases not matched to a gene. In germline, CDR1 is SGHNT, CDR2 YENEEA.

The chain joins TRBV10-3 to TRBJ2-7; TRBD2 might be the D (5 bases). Germline V gene data show CDR1 as ENHRY and CDR2 as SYGVKD. CDR3 length: 14 residues. V lost 2 bases and J lost 4, with 12 bases in between. CDR3 protein: CAISETTGGYEQYF. The CDR3 DNA follows: TGTGCCATCAGTGAGACGACTGGCGGGTACGAGCAGTACTTC.

This chain joins TRBV11-2 and TRBJ2-2, with 7 bases that match TRBD1. Per germline, CDR1 SGHAT and CDR2 FQNNGV. The V gene end was trimmed by 6 bases and the J gene end by 0 bases; junction bases not matched to a gene: 4. The CDR3 contains 15 residues. The DNA for the CDR3 is TGTGCCAGCAGAAGGGACAGCACGAACACCGGGGAGCTGTTTTTT. It translates to CASRRDSTNTGELFF.